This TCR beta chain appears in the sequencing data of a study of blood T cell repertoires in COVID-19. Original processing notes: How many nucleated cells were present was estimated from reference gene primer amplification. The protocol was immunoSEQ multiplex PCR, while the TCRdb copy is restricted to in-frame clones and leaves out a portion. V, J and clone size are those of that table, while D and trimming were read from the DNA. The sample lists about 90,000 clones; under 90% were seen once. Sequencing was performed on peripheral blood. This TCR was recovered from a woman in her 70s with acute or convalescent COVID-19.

CDR3 protein: CATTASLAGVEEQYF. The DNA of the CDR3 is TGTGCCACCACCGCGAGCCTAGCGGGAGTGGAAGAGCAGTACTTC. V gene TRBV15 combines with J gene TRBJ2-7, with TRBD2 identical over 10 bases. This CDR3 is built from 15 residues. V shed 7 bases, J shed 7 bases, and the junction held 13 bases outside the gene matches. Germline V gives CDR1 LNHNV, CDR2 YYDKDF (reference sequence).